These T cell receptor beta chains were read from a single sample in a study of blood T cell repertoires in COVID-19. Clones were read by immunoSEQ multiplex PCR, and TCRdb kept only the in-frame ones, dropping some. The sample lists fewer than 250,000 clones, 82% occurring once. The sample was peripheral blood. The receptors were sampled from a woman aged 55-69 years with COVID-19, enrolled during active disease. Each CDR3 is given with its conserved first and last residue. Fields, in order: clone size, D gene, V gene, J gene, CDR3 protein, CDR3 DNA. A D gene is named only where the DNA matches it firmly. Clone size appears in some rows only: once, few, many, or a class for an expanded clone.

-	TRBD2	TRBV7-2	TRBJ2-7	CASSLRTSGKLVSYEQYF	TGTGCCAGCAGCTTAAGGACTAGCGGGAAGTTAGTGTCCTACGAGCAGTACTTC
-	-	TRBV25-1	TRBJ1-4	CASSPRLAGANEKLFF	TGTGCCAGCAGTCCCCGTCTCGCGGGGGCTAATGAAAAACTGTTTTTT
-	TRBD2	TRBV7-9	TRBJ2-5	CASSSLAGRETQYF	TGTGCCAGCAGCTCGCTAGCGGGAAGAGAGACCCAGTACTTC
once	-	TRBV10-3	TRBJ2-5	CAISESLGQETQYF	TGTGCCATCAGTGAGTCTCTAGGTCAAGAGACCCAGTACTTC
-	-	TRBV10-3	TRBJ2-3	CAISADRIPISTDTQYF	TGTGCCATCAGTGCCGACAGGATCCCCATAAGCACAGATACGCAGTATTTT
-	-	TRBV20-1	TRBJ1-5	CSASARNSNQPQHF	TGCAGTGCTAGTGCCCGTAATAGCAATCAGCCCCAGCATTTT
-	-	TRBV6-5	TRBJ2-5	CASMPGPGTQYF	TGTGCCAGCATGCCAGGCCCCGGGACCCAGTACTTC
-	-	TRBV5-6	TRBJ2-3	CASSFDLLTGDTQYF	TGTGCCAGCAGCTTCGACCTTCTCACGGGAGATACGCAGTATTTT
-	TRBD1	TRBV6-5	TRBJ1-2	CASSPDRGLSYGYTF	TGTGCCAGCAGTCCGGACAGGGGTTTGAGCTATGGCTACACCTTC
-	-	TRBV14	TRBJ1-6	CASSQDGPGAASPLHF	TGTGCCAGCAGCCAAGACGGGCCAGGGGCGGCTTCACCCCTCCACTTT
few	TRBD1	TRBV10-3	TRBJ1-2	CAIGQGAYGYTF	TGTGCCATCGGACAGGGGGCCTATGGCTACACCTTC
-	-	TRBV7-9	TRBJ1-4	CASSPLWGEYQKLFF	TGTGCCAGCAGCCCCCTTTGGGGGGAGTATCAAAAACTGTTTTTT
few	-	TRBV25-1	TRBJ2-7	CASSDPRGDSYEQYF	TGTGCCAGCAGTGACCCCCGTGGAGACTCCTACGAGCAGTACTTC
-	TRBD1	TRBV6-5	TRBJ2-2	CASSYVQGRRTGELFF	TGTGCCAGCAGTTACGTACAGGGGCGAAGGACCGGGGAGCTGTTTTTT
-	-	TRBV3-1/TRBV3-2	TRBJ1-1	CASSQEDRNTEAFF	TGTGCCAGCAGCCAAGAGGACAGGAACACTGAAGCTTTCTTT
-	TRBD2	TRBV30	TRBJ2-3	CAWRVGLAGDDTQYF	TGTGCCTGGAGGGTGGGACTAGCGGGAGATGATACGCAGTATTTT
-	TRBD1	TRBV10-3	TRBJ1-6	CAIALNRGDNSPLHF	TGTGCCATCGCACTCAACAGGGGGGATAATTCACCCCTCCACTTT
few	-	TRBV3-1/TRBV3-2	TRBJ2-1	CASSRNQGGQFF	TGTGCCAGCAGCCGAAATCAGGGGGGGCAGTTCTTC
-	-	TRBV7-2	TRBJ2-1	CASSFQGGRYNEQFF	TGTGCCAGCAGCTTCCAGGGAGGTAGATACAATGAGCAGTTCTTC
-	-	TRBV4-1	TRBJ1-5	CASSQGAVSNQPQHF	TGCGCCAGCAGCCAAGGGGCAGTTAGCAATCAGCCCCAGCATTTT
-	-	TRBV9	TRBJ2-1	CASSTSGTSYNEQFF	TGTGCCAGCAGCACCTCGGGAACCTCCTACAATGAGCAGTTCTTC
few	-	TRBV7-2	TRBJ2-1	CASSLVAEGWNEQFF	TGTGCCAGCAGCTTAGTCGCGGAGGGGTGGAATGAGCAGTTCTTC
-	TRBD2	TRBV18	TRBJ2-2	CASSGLAGGPDTGELFF	TGTGCCAGCTCAGGACTAGCGGGAGGGCCCGACACCGGGGAGCTGTTTTTT
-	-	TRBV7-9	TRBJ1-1	CASSLVGGPEAFF	TGTGCCAGCAGCTTAGTAGGAGGGCCTGAAGCTTTCTTT
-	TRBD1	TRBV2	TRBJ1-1	CASSATGVNTEAFF	TGTGCCAGCAGTGCGACAGGGGTTAACACTGAAGCTTTCTTT
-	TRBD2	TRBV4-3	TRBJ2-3	CASSPAPSGSPDTQYF	TGCGCCAGCAGCCCAGCCCCTAGCGGGAGCCCAGATACGCAGTATTTT
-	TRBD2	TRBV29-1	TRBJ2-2	CSVRLAGTGELFF	TGCAGCGTCCGACTAGCGGGGACCGGGGAGCTGTTTTTT
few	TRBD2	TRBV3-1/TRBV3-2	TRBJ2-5	CASSRTPGLAGGHQETQYF	TGTGCCAGCAGCCGTACGCCGGGACTAGCGGGGGGGCACCAAGAGACCCAGTACTTC
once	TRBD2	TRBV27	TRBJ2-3	CASSYLASGSGTQYF	TGTGCCAGCAGTTATTTGGCTAGCGGGAGTGGTACGCAGTATTTT
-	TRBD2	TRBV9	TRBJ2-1	CASSVDGTTDNEQFF	TGTGCCAGCAGCGTTGACGGGACTACCGACAATGAGCAGTTCTTC
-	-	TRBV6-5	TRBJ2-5	CASSSSRGSQETQYF	TGTGCCAGCAGCAGCTCCCGCGGTTCCCAAGAGACCCAGTACTTC
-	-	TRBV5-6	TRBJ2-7	CASSSIAYEQYF	TGTGCCAGCAGCAGTATAGCGTACGAGCAGTACTTC
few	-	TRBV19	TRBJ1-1	CASSSTVNTEAFF	TGTGCCAGTAGTTCGACAGTAAACACTGAAGCTTTCTTT
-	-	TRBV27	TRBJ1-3	CASSSEGVGGNTIYF	TGTGCCAGCAGTTCTGAGGGGGTGGGGGGAAACACCATATATTTT
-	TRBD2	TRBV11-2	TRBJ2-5	CASSLGLAGYQETQYF	TGTGCCAGCAGCTTAGGCTTAGCGGGGTACCAAGAGACCCAGTACTTC
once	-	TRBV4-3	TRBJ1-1	CASSQAAGPTEAFF	TGCGCCAGCAGCCAAGCGGCGGGACCCACGGAAGCTTTCTTT